These T cell receptor beta chains were read from a single sample in a study of early T cells in non-severe SARS-CoV-2 infection. TCRdb called the 5' RACE reads again in MiXCR, with one record for every CDR3 protein. The sample lists approximately 65,000 distinct CDR3 sequences; approximately 10% were seen once. The specimen comprised whole blood, sampled at baseline. Every receptor here comes from an adult who was a healthcare worker with PCR-confirmed SARS-CoV-2 infection or an uninfected control (not recorded which). CDR3s leave out the opening cysteine and the closing phenylalanine or tryptophan. Each record gives: V gene, J gene, CDR3 protein.

TRBV27	TRBJ1-2	ASSPGQGYT
TRBV5-1	TRBJ2-2	ASYAARGTGELF
TRBV7-6	TRBJ2-5	ASSLYSQETQY
TRBV10-3	TRBJ1-1	AIAGQGRTEAF
TRBV20-1	TRBJ2-1	SAGNLGTGGLNEQF
TRBV5-6	TRBJ1-1	ASSRLIQDTEAF
TRBV19	TRBJ2-5	ASSIGSSLETQY
TRBV18	TRBJ2-7	ASSPARDSEQY
TRBV30	TRBJ1-1	AWSVGHLNTEAF
TRBV20-1	TRBJ1-1	SYGGEGTEAF
TRBV29-1	TRBJ2-1	SVDGTASSYNEQF
TRBV9	TRBJ2-5	ASSVGSRRTQETQY
TRBV20-1	TRBJ2-1	SARPWRGSGNEQF
TRBV11-2	TRBJ2-5	ASSLGRAETQY
TRBV14	TRBJ2-3	ASSQGGYTQY
TRBV10-3	TRBJ1-1	AISVVSDREAF
TRBV2	TRBJ2-2	ASERDRGIGELF
TRBV20-1	TRBJ2-7	SATPGQSTYEQY
TRBV7-2	TRBJ2-7	ASSLDGGLYEQY
TRBV2	TRBJ2-7	ASSDTRDRGLDEQY
TRBV7-2	TRBJ2-1	ASSLVANHWDSYNEQF
TRBV6-6	TRBJ2-3	ASRQAGADTQY
TRBV20-1	TRBJ1-2	SARGWEDPTLYGYT
TRBV6-1	TRBJ2-7	ASGTGGSYEQY
TRBV20-1	TRBJ2-3	SAPGILEITDTQY
TRBV29-1	TRBJ2-1	SVVESGTGYNEQF
TRBV20-1	TRBJ1-1	SASLWGAGTEAF
TRBV20-1	TRBJ2-1	SAEDPSLASNEQF
TRBV6-1	TRBJ2-5	ASLWRYQETQY
TRBV7-6	TRBJ2-1	ASSLGTGVNYNEQF
TRBV27	TRBJ1-4	ASSVNGARNEKLF
TRBV11-2	TRBJ1-1	ASSGRDRRTEAF
TRBV19	TRBJ1-5	ASSSNPRGHQPQH